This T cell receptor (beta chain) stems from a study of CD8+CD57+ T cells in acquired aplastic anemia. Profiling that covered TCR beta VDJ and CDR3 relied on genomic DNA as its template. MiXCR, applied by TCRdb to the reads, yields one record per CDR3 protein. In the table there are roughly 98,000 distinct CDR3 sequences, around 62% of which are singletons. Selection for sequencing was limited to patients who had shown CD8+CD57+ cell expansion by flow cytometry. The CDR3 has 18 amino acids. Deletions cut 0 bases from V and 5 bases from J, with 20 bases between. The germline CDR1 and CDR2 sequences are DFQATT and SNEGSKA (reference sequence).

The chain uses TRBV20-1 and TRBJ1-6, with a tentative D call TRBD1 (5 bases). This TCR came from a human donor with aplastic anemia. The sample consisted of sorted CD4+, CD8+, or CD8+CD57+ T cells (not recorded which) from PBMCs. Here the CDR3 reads CSARDRVLGVRDNSPLHF. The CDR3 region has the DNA TGCAGTGCTAGAGATCGGGTTTTAGGGGTAAGAGATAATTCACCCCTCCACTTT.